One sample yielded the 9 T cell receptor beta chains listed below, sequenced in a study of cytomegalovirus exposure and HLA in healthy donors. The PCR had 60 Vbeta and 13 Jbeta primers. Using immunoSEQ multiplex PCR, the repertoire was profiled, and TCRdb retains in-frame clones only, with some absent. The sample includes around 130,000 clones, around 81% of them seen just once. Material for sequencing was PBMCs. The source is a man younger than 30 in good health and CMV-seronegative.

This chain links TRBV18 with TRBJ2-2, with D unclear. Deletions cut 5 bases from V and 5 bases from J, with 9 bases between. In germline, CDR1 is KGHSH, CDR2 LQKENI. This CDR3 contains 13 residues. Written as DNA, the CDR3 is TGTGCCAGCTCAACCACCCAGACCGGGGAGCTGTTTTTT. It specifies CASSTTQTGELFF.

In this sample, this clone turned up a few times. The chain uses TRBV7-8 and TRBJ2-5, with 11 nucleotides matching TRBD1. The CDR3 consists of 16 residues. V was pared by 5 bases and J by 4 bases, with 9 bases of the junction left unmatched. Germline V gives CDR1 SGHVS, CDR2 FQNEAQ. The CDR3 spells CASSPESGTGGETQYF. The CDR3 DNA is TGTGCCAGCAGCCCAGAGTCCGGGACAGGGGGAGAGACCCAGTACTTC.

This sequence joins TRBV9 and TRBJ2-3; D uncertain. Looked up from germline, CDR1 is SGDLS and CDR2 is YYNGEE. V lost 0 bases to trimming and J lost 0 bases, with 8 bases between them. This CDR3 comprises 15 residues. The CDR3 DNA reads TGTGCCAGCAGCGTAGTTCAGTTTAGCACAGATACGCAGTATTTT. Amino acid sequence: CASSVVQFSTDTQYF.

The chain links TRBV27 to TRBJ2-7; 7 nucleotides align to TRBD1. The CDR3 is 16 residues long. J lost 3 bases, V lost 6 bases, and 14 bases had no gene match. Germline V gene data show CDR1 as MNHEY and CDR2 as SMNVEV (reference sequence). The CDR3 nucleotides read TGTGCCAGCAGCTATCAGGGACAGCCCATTCTCTACGAGCAGTACTTC. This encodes CASSYQGQPILYEQYF.

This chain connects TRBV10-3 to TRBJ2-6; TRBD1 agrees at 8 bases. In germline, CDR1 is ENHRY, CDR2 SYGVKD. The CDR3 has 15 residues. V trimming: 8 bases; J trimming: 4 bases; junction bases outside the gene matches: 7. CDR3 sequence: CAIAGQAGGANVLTF. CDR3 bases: TGTGCCATCGCGGGACAGGCTGGCGGGGCCAACGTCCTGACTTTC.

The CDR3 is CASSIVPGGDSNQPQHF. The DNA for the CDR3 is TGTGCCAGCAGTATTGTTCCCGGGGGGGATAGCAATCAGCCCCAGCATTTT. This chain joins TRBV5-5 and TRBJ1-5; D might be TRBD1 (5 bases). Between the trimmed V and J ends, which lost 5 bases and 0 bases, there was a span of 18 bases. The CDR3 contains 17 residues. Germline V lookup: CDR1 SGHKS, CDR2 YYEKEE (reference sequence).

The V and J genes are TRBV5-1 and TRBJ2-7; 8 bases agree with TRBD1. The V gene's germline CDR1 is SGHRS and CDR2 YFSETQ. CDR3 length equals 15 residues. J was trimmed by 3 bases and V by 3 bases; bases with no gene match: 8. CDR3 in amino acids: CASSSFTGGYYEQYF. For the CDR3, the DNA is TGCGCCAGCAGCTCTTTCACAGGGGGGTACTACGAGCAGTACTTC.

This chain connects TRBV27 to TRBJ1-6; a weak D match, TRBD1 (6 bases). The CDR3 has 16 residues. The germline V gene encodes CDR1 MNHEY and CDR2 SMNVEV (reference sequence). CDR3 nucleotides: TGTGCTGGGTTCCCGCCGTGGACAGTTAATAATTCACCCCTCCACTTT. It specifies CAGFPPWTVNNSPLHF.

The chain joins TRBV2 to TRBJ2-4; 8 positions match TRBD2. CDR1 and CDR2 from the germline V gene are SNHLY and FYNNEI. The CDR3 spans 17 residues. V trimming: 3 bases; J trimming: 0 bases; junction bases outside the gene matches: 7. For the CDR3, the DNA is TGTGCCAGCAGTGATTTCGGGAGGGCTGTAGCCAAAAACATTCAGTACTTC. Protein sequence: CASSDFGRAVAKNIQYF.